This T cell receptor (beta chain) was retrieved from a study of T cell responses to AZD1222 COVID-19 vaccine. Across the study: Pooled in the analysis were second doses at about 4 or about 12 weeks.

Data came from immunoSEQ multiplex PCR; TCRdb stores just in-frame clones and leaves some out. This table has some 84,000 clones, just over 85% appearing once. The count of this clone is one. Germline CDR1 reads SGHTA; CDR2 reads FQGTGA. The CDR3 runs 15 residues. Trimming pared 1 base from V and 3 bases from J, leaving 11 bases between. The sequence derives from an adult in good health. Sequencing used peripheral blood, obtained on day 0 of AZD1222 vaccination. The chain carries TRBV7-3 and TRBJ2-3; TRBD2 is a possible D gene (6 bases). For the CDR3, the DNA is TGTGCCAGCAGCTTAATCGGGAGTGGGACAGATACGCAGTATTTT. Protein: CASSLIGSGTDTQYF.